This T cell receptor (beta chain) derives from a study of T cell responses to AZD1222 COVID-19 vaccine. The method was immunoSEQ multiplex PCR; TCRdb's version includes in-frame clones alone and lacks a portion of them. The table lists just over 90,000 clones, 80% to 90% of them singletons. Study-wide findings and caveats: Spike-specific TCR breadth and depth grew following two AZD1222 doses. Unmutated regions of variants are reportedly targeted by nearly half of spike-specific TCRs. Donors, mostly white British, included more females; clonal diversity was possibly underestimated. Across spike, vaccine-associated CD4 TCRs were found, dominant at 160-218 and 743-854.

Trimming removed 0 bases at V and 0 bases at J, with 9 bases between. The CDR3 spans 15 residues. Germline-derived CDR1 and CDR2 are SGHDT and YYEEEE. As for this clone: As yet, its antigen is unknown.

This clonotype originated in an adult who received the AZD1222 COVID-19 vaccine. The source material was peripheral blood, sampled 28 days after the second AZD1222 dose. The chain joins TRBV5-6 to TRBJ2-5; D remains ambiguous. DNA of the CDR3: TGTGCCAGCAGCTTGGTAGTCGGCAACCAAGAGACCCAGTACTTC. Translating it yields CASSLVVGNQETQYF. The full variable domain, completed using reference TRBV5-6 and TRBJ2-5, is DAGVTQSPTHLIKTRGQQVTLRCSPKSGHDTVSWYQQALGQGPQFIFQYYEEEERQRGNFPDRFSGHQFPNYSSELNVNALLLGDSALYLCASSLVVGNQETQYFGPGTRLLVL.